These 3 T cell receptor beta chains came from one sample sequenced in a study of cytomegalovirus exposure and HLA in healthy donors. It was with 60 Vbeta and 13 Jbeta primers that the PCR ran. Profiling relied on immunoSEQ multiplex PCR, and the TCRdb table lists in-frame clones only, not all of them. The sample consists of over 95,000 clones, about 78% of them appearing once. The material sequenced was PBMCs. The receptor source for this set is a woman in her forties in good health and CMV-seropositive.

In its sample, this clone was seen once. V is TRBV7-2 and J is TRBJ1-5; D possibly corresponds to TRBD1 (6 bases). CDR1 is SGHTA, CDR2 FQGNSA, per germline. The length of the CDR3 is 15 residues. Trimming took 4 bases from V and 2 from J, leaving 12 bases between them. The CDR3 here is CASSSETGRNQPQHF. DNA for the CDR3: TGTGCCAGCAGCTCGGAAACAGGGCGCAATCAGCCCCAGCATTTT.

The chain uses TRBV6-5 and TRBJ1-2; D is perhaps TRBD1 (5 bases). V was clipped by 5 bases and J by 3 bases, with 13 bases between them. Germline loops: CDR1 MNHEY, CDR2 SVGAGI. This CDR3 is 14 amino acids long. CDR3 in amino acids: CASSASGGYYGYTF. In nucleotides, the CDR3 is TGTGCCAGCAGTGCCTCGGGGGGGTACTATGGCTACACCTTC.

The chain recombines TRBV29-1 with TRBJ2-7; weak D call: TRBD2 (5 bases). The V gene lost 0 bases and the J gene lost 6 bases, with 6 bases spanning the gap. This CDR3 has 11 residues. The germline CDR1 and CDR2 sequences are SQVTM and ANQGSEA. CDR3 bases: TGCAGCGTTGAAGATGAGGGCGAGCAGTACTTC. This sequence encodes CSVEDEGEQYF.